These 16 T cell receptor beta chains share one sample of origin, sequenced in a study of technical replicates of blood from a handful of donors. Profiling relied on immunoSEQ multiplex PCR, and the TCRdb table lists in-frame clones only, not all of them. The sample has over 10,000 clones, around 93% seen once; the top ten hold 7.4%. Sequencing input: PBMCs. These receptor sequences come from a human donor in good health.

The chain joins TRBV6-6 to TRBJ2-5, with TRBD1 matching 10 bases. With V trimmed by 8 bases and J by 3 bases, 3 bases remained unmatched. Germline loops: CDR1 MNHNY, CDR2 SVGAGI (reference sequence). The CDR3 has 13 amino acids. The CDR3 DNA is TGTGCCAGCGCGGGACAGGGGAAAGAGACCCAGTACTTC. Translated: CASAGQGKETQYF.

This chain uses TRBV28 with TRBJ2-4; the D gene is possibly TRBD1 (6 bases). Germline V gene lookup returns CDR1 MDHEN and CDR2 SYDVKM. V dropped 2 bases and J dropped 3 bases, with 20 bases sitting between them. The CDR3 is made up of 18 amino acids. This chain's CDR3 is CASSLEFADRMDKNIQYF. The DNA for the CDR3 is TGTGCCAGCAGTTTAGAGTTCGCTGACAGGATGGACAAAAACATTCAGTACTTC.

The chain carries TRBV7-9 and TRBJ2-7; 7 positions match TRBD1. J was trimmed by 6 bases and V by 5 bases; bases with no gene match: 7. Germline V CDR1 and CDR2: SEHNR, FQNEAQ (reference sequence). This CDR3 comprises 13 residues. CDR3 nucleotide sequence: TGTGCCAGCAGCGACAGGGTTCTGGGCGAGCAGTACTTC. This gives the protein CASSDRVLGEQYF.

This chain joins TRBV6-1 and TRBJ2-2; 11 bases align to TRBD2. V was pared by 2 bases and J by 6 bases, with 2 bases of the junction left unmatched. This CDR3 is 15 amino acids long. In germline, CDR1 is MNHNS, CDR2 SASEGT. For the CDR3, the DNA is TGTGCCAGCAGTGAAAAACTAGCGGGAGCCGGGGAGCTGTTTTTT. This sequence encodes CASSEKLAGAGELFF.

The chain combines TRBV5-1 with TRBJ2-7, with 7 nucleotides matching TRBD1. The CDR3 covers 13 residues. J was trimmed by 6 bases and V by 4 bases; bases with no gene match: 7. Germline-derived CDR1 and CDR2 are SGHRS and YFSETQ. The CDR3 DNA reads TGCGCCAGCAGCCGGGACAGAGCCTCCGAGCAGTACTTC. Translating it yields CASSRDRASEQYF.

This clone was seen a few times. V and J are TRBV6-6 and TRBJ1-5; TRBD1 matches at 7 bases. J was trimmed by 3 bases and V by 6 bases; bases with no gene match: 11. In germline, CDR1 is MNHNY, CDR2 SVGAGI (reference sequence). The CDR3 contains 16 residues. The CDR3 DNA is TGTGCCAGCAGGGAAATCGGGACAGCTAACAATCAGCCCCAGCATTTT. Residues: CASREIGTANNQPQHF.

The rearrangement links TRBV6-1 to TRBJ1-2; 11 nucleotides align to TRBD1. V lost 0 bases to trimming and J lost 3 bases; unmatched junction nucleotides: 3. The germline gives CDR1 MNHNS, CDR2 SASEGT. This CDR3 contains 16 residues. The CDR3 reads CASSEAGTGGDYGYTF. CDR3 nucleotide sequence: TGTGCCAGCAGTGAAGCCGGGACAGGGGGTGACTATGGCTACACCTTC.

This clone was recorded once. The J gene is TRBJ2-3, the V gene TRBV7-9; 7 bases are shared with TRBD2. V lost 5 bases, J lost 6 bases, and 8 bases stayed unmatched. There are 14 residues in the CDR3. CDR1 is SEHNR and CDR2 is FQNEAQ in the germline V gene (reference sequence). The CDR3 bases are TGTGCCAGCAGCACCCACCGGGAGGTGGATACGCAGTATTTT. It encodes CASSTHREVDTQYF. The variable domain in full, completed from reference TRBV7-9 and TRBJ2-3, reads DTGVSQNPRHKITKRGQNVTFRCDPISEHNRLYWYRQTLGQGPEFLTYFQNEAQLEKSRLLSDRFSAERPKGSFSTLEIQRTEQGDSAMYLCASSTHREVDTQYFGPGTRLTVL.

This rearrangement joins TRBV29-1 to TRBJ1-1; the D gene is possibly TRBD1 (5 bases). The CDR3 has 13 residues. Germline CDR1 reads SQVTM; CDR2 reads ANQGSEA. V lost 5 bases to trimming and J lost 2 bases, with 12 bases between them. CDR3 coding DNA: TGCAGCGTTTTCGACAGTTCTAACACTGAAGCTTTCTTT. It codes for CSVFDSSNTEAFF.

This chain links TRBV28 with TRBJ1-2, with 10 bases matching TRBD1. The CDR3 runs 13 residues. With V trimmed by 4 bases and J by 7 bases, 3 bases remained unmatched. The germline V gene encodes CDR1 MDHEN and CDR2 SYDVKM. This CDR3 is CASSSGQGGGYTF. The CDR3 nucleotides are TGTGCCAGCAGTTCCGGACAGGGGGGTGGCTACACCTTC.

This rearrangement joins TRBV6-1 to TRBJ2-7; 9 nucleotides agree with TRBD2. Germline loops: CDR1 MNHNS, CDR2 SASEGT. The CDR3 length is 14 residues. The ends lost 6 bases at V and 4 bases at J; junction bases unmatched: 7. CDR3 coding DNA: TGTGCCAGCAGCCAGCGGGGGGTTGTATACGAGCAGTACTTC. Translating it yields CASSQRGVVYEQYF.

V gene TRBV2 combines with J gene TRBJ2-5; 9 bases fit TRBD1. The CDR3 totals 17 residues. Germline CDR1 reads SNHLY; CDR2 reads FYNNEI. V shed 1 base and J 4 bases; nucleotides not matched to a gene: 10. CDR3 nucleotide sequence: TGTGCCAGCAGTGAAGGGGGGACAGGGCGGGCGGGAGAGACCCAGTACTTC. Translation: CASSEGGTGRAGETQYF.

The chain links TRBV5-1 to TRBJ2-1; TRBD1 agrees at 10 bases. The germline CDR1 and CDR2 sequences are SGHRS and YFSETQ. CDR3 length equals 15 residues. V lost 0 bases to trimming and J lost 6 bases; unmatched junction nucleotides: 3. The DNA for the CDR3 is TGCGCCAGCAGCTTGGGACAGGGGGCGATCAATGAGCAGTTCTTC. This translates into CASSLGQGAINEQFF.

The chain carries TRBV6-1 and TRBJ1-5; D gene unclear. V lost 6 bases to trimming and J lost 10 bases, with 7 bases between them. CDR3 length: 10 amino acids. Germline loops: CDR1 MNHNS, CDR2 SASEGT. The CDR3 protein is CASSDLPQHF. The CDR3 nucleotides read TGTGCCAGCAGCGATCTACCCCAGCATTTT.

The CDR3 sequence is CASSYGAGTNYGYTF. CDR3 coding DNA: TGTGCCAGCAGTTACGGGGCAGGCACAAACTATGGCTACACCTTC. The chain has TRBV6-6 and TRBJ1-2; D perhaps matches TRBD1 (5 bases). Germline CDR1 MNHNY, CDR2 SVGAGI (reference sequence). Trimming took off 2 bases at V and 2 bases at J, with 12 bases between the two ends. CDR3 length: 15 residues.

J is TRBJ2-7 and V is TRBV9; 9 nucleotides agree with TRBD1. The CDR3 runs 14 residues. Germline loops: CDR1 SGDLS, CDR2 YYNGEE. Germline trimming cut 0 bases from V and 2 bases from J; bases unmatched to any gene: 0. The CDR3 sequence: CASSVGDRAYEQYF. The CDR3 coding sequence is TGTGCCAGCAGCGTAGGGGACAGGGCCTACGAGCAGTACTTC.